Sequencing of this TCR beta chain was carried out in a study of early T cells in non-severe SARS-CoV-2 infection. Trimming left V 2 bases short and J 0 bases short, with 12 bases between. This CDR3 region has 15 residues. Germline V gives CDR1 SGHNT, CDR2 YYREEE (reference sequence). This clonotype has only a few counts. Individually, cDNA molecules had unique molecular identifiers attached to them. TCRdb re-called the 5' RACE reads with MiXCR, one entry per CDR3 protein. The data show 110,000 or so distinct CDR3 sequences, about an eighth seen once. This TCR derives from an adult who was a healthcare worker with PCR-confirmed SARS-CoV-2 infection or an uninfected control (not recorded which). The specimen sequenced was whole blood. The chain recombines TRBV5-4 with TRBJ2-7; the D is unclear. CDR3 nucleotides: TGTGCCAGCAGCTTAATGGGGAAAAGCTCCTACGAGCAGTACTTC. Protein product: CASSLMGKSSYEQYF.